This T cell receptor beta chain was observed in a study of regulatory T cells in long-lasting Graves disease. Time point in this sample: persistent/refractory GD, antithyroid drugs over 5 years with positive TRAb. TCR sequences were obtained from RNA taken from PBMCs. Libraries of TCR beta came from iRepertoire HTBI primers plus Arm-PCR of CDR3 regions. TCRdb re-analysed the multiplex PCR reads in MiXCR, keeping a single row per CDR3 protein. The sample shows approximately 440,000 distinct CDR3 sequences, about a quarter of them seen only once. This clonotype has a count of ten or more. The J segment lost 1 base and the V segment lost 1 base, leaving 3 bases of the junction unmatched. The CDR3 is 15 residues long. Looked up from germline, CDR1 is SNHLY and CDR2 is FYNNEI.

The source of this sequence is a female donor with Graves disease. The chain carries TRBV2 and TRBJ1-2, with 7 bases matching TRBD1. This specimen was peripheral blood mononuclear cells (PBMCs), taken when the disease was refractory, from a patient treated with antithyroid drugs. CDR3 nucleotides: TGTGCCAGCAGTGAAGAGGGGGCGGTTAACTATGGCTACACCTTC. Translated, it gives CASSEEGAVNYGYTF.